This T cell receptor beta chain was sequenced for a study of control samples from healthy donors and cancer patients. Profiling relied on immunoSEQ multiplex PCR, and the TCRdb table lists in-frame clones only, not all of them. The sample has roughly 120,000 clones, 88% seen once. Deletions cut 5 bases from V and 0 bases from J, with 11 bases between. Germline-derived CDR1 and CDR2 are SEHNR and FQNEAQ (reference sequence). CDR3 size: 14 residues. This clone was seen a few times. The sequenced material came from blood. This TCR was recovered from a woman aged 70 to 79 in good health. The chain combines TRBV7-9 with TRBJ2-7; D remains ambiguous. CDR3 sequence: CASSPRSSSYEQYF. Written as DNA, the CDR3 is TGTGCCAGCAGCCCAAGGTCCAGCTCCTACGAGCAGTACTTC.